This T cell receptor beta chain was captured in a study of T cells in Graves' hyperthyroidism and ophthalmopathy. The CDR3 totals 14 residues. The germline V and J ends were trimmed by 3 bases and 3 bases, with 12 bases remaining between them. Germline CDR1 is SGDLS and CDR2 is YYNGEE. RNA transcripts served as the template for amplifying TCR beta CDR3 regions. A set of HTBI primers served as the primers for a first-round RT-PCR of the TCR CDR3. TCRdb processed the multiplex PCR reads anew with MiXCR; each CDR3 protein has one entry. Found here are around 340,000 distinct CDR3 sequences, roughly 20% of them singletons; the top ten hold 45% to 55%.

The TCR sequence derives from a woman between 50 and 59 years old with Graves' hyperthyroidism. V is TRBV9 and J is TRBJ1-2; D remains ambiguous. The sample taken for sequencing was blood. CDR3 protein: CASSAEDTHYGYTF. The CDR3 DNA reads TGTGCCAGCAGCGCGGAAGACACACACTATGGCTACACCTTC.